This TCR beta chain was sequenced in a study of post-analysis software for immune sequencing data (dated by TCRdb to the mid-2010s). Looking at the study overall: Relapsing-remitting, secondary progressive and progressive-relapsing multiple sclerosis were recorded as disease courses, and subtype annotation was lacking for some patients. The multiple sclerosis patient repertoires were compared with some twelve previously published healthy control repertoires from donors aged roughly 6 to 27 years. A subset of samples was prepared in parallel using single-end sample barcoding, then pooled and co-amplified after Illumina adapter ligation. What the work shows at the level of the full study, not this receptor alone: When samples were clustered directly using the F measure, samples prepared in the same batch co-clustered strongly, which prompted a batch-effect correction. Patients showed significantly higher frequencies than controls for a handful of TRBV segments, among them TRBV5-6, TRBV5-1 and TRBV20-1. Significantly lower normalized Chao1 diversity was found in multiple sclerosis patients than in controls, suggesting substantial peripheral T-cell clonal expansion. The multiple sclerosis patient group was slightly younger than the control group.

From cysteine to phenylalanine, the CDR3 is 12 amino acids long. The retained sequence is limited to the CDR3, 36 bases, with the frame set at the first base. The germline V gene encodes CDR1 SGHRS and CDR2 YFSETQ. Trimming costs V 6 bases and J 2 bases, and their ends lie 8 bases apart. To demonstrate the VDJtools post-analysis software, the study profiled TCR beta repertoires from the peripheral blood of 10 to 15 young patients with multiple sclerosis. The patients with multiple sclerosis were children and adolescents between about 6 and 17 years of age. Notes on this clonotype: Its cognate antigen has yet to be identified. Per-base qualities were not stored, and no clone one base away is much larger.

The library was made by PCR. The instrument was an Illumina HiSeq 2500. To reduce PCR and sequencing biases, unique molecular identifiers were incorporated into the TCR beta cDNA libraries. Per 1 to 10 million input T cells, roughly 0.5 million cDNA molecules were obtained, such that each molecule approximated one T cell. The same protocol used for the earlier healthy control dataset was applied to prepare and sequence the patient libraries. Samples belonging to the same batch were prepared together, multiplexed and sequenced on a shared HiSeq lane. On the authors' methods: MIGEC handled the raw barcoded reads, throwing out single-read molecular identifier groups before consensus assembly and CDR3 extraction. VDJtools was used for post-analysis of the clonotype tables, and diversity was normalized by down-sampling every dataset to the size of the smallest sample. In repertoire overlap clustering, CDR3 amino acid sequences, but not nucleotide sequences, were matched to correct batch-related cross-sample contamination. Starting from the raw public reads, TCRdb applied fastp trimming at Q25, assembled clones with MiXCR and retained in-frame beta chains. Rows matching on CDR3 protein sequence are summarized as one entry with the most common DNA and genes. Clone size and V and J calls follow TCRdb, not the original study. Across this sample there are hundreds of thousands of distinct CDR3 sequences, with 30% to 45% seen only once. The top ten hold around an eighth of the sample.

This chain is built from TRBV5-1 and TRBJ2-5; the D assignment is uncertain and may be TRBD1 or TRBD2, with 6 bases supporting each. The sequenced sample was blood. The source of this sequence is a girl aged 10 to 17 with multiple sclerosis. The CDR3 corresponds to CASKGGQETQYF. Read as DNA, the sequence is TGCGCCAGCAAGGGGGGACAAGAGACCCAGTACTTC. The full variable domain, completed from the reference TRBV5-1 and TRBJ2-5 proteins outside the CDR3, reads KAGVTQTPRYLIKTRGQQVTLSCSPISGHRSVSWYQQTPGQGLQFLFEYFSETQRNKGNFPGRFSGRQFSNSRSEMNVSTLELGDSALYLCASKGGQETQYFGPGTRLLVL.